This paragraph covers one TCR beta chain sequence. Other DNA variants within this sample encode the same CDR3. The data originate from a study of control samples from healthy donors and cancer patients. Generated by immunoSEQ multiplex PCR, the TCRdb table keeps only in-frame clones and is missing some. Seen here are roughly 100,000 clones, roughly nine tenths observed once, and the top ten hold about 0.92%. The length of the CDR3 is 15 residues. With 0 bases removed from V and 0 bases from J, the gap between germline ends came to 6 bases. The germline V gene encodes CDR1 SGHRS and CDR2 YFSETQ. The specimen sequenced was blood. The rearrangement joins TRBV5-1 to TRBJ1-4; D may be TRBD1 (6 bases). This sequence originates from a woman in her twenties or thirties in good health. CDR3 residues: CASSLDRATNEKLFF. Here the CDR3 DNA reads TGCGCCAGCAGCTTGGACAGGGCAACTAATGAAAAACTGTTTTTT.